The 32 T cell receptor beta chains below were found in one sample sequenced in a study of blood T cell repertoires in COVID-19. The repertoire was sequenced with immunoSEQ multiplex PCR; TCRdb's copy has only in-frame clones and lacks some. The sample holds under 250,000 clones, 86% seen once. What was sequenced was peripheral blood. The source is a woman aged 60-75 years who had recovered from COVID-19.

This chain joins TRBV19 and TRBJ2-3, with D possibly matching TRBD1 (6 bases). V was cut by 4 bases and J by 0 bases, with 17 bases left in between. Germline V gene lookup returns CDR1 LNHDA and CDR2 SQIVND (reference sequence). This CDR3 region has 17 residues. CDR3 DNA sequence: TGTGCCAGTAGTACCAGGACAGTATTTACTAGCACAGATACGCAGTATTTT. Translated, it gives CASSTRTVFTSTDTQYF.

The chain combines TRBV7-2 with TRBJ1-5; no firm D call. The ends were cut back, 7 bases at V and 2 bases at J, with 15 bases in the middle. In germline, CDR1 is SGHTA, CDR2 FQGNSA. CDR3 length: 15 residues. The CDR3 spells CASTNLGGGNQPQHF. CDR3 coding DNA: TGTGCCAGCACCAACCTCGGTGGAGGCAATCAGCCCCAGCATTTT.

The chain links TRBV6-5 to TRBJ1-2, with 8 nucleotides matching TRBD1. After removal of 6 bases from V and 7 bases from J, the junction contained 7 bases not matched to a gene. Germline V CDR1 and CDR2: MNHEY, SVGAGI. The CDR3 is 13 amino acids. The CDR3 DNA is TGTGCCAGCAGCTGGGACAGGAGCTCTGGCTACACCTTC. It translates to CASSWDRSSGYTF.

The chain employs TRBV19 and TRBJ1-6; no definite D call. The CDR3 has 17 residues. Germline V lookup: CDR1 LNHDA, CDR2 SQIVND (reference sequence). V was clipped by 2 bases and J by 0 bases, with 11 bases between them. CDR3: CASSISSGSSYNSPLHF. CDR3 nucleotide sequence: TGTGCCAGTAGTATAAGTTCGGGGAGCTCCTATAATTCACCCCTCCACTTT.

The CDR3 bases are TGTGCCAGCACCCAATCCTGGGGAGCGAACACCGGGGAGCTGTTTTTT. It specifies CASTQSWGANTGELFF. This rearrangement joins TRBV7-3 to TRBJ2-2; a possible D gene is TRBD2 (5 bases). Germline V gene lookup returns CDR1 SGHTA and CDR2 FQGTGA. The V end lost 7 bases, the J end lost 0 bases, and 15 bases lay between the germline ends. The CDR3 runs 16 residues. Looking up the rest from reference TRBV7-3 and TRBJ2-2 gives the full variable domain: GAGVSQTPSNKVTEKGKYVELRCDPISGHTALYWYRQSLGQGPEFLIYFQGTGAADDSGLPNDRFFAVRPEGSVSTLKIQRTERGDSAVYLCASTQSWGANTGELFFGEGSRLTVL.

The J gene is TRBJ1-2, the V gene TRBV5-6; 7 bases line up with TRBD1. The J segment lost 8 bases and the V segment lost 2 bases, leaving 6 bases of the junction unmatched. CDR1 is SGHDT, CDR2 YYEEEE, per germline. This CDR3 contains 13 residues. The CDR3 sequence is CASSLPRGSGYTF. CDR3 nucleotide sequence: TGTGCCAGCAGCTTACCCAGGGGGAGCGGCTACACCTTC.

This rearrangement joins TRBV20-1 to TRBJ2-2; TRBD2 matches at 7 bases. After removal of 5 bases from V and 3 bases from J, the junction contained 3 bases not matched to a gene. The CDR3 totals 13 residues. CDR1 DFQATT and CDR2 SNEGSKA come from the germline V gene (reference sequence). The CDR3 sequence is CSARGGDTGELFF. CDR3 sequence (DNA): TGCAGTGCTCGTGGGGGGGACACCGGGGAGCTGTTTTTT.

The CDR3 sequence is CASSFGQGSYEQYF. The CDR3 coding sequence is TGTGCCAGCAGCTTCGGGCAGGGGTCCTACGAGCAGTACTTC. The chain couples TRBV11-2 to TRBJ2-7; possibly TRBD1 for D (6 bases). In germline, CDR1 is SGHAT, CDR2 FQNNGV. V shed 3 bases and J shed 1 base, with 10 bases lying between them. This CDR3 comprises 14 residues.

The V call is TRBV4-1, the J call TRBJ2-2; 13 positions agree with TRBD2. J gave up 0 bases and V 3 bases, and 1 base lay outside the gene matches. Looked up from germline, CDR1 is MGHRA and CDR2 is YSYEKL. The CDR3 contains 17 residues. The chain's CDR3 is CASSQTSGGSNTGELFF. DNA for the CDR3: TGCGCCAGCAGCCAGACTAGCGGGGGGTCGAACACCGGGGAGCTGTTTTTT.

This sequence joins TRBV5-5 and TRBJ2-1, with unresolved D. Germline CDR1 reads SGHKS; CDR2 reads YYEKEE (reference sequence). Trimming took 4 bases from V and 0 from J, leaving 11 bases between them. The CDR3 is 15 residues long. The CDR3 DNA follows: TGTGCCAGCAGCCCAACGTACAGCTCCTACAATGAGCAGTTCTTC. This sequence encodes CASSPTYSSYNEQFF.

In DNA form, the CDR3 reads TGTGCCAGCAGCCGCGACAGGGGCACAGATACGCAGTATTTT. Encoded protein: CASSRDRGTDTQYF. V is TRBV27 and J is TRBJ2-3, with 7 bases aligning to TRBD1. The CDR3 length is 14 residues. In germline, CDR1 is MNHEY, CDR2 SMNVEV (reference sequence). Trimming took 6 bases from V and 1 from J; bases not matched to a gene: 4.

The chain joins TRBV9 to TRBJ1-1; D is uncertain. The CDR3 has 16 residues. CDR1 is SGDLS, CDR2 YYNGEE, per germline. The V and J ends lost 0 bases and 5 bases respectively, with 17 bases between them. CDR3 coding DNA: TGTGCCAGCAGCGTAGGCAATATCCCCGTCAGGACTGAAGCTTTCTTT. Protein sequence: CASSVGNIPVRTEAFF.

This chain links TRBV10-3 with TRBJ2-3, with a tentative D call TRBD2 (5 bases). Between the trimmed V and J ends, which lost 3 bases and 2 bases, there was a span of 12 bases. This CDR3 comprises 15 residues. CDR1 ENHRY and CDR2 SYGVKD come from the germline V gene. The CDR3 loop reads CAISERAVFTDTQYF. In DNA, the CDR3 is TGTGCCATCAGTGAACGAGCGGTCTTCACAGATACGCAGTATTTT.

A few counts support this clone. The gene calls are TRBV6-1 and TRBJ1-2, with TRBD1 as a possible D gene (5 bases). This CDR3 is 13 amino acids long. Per germline, CDR1 MNHNS and CDR2 SASEGT. The V and J ends lost 2 bases and 8 bases respectively, with 12 bases between them. The CDR3 spells CASSEQQEGGYTF. Here the CDR3 DNA reads TGTGCCAGCAGTGAACAACAGGAAGGAGGCTACACCTTC.

The V gene is TRBV18, the J gene TRBJ1-1; D is ambiguous. Germline CDR1 KGHSH, CDR2 LQKENI. The CDR3 runs 14 residues. The germline V and J ends were trimmed by 0 bases and 3 bases, with 8 bases remaining between them. CDR3 residues: CASSPPSVDTEAFF. The CDR3, as DNA: TGTGCCAGCTCACCACCGAGCGTGGACACTGAAGCTTTCTTT.

This clone appeared a single time. This rearrangement joins TRBV7-2 to TRBJ2-1; 14 bases map to TRBD2. The CDR3 runs to 15 residues. V shed 10 bases, J shed 12 bases, and the junction held 14 bases outside the gene matches. CDR1 is SGHTA, CDR2 FQGNSA, per germline. The CDR3 spells CATLRGLAGVPRQFF. The CDR3 DNA reads TGTGCCACCCTTAGGGGACTAGCGGGGGTTCCCCGGCAGTTCTTC.

This chain links TRBV5-1 with TRBJ2-2; 10 nucleotides match TRBD1. CDR3 length: 19 residues. Germline V gene sequence: CDR1 SGHRS, CDR2 YFSETQ. V lost 0 bases, J lost 0 bases, and 8 bases stayed unmatched. The DNA of the CDR3 is TGCGCCAGCAGCTTGGCCCGGGGACAGGGGATGTCGAACACCGGGGAGCTGTTTTTT. Protein sequence: CASSLARGQGMSNTGELFF.

The V gene is TRBV7-3, the J gene TRBJ1-6; D remains unclear. The CDR3 sequence is 14 residues long. V was trimmed by 6 bases and J by 10 bases, leaving 16 bases between them. Germline CDR1 reads SGHTA; CDR2 reads FQGTGA. CDR3 region: CASSKGGGNSPLHF. The CDR3 nucleotides are TGTGCCAGCAGTAAAGGCGGAGGGAACTCACCCCTCCACTTT.

This clone has only one observation. The chain combines TRBV7-3 with TRBJ1-6; D is unclear. The CDR3 has 14 residues. CDR1 and CDR2 from the germline V gene are SGHTA and FQGTGA. The ends were cut back, 1 base at V and 8 bases at J, with 9 bases in the middle. The CDR3 protein is CASSLKPVYSPLHF. The CDR3 nucleotides are TGTGCCAGCAGCTTAAAGCCCGTGTATTCACCCCTCCACTTT.

V is TRBV2 and J is TRBJ2-5, with TRBD2 identical over 10 bases. Germline assignment: CDR1 SNHLY and CDR2 FYNNEI. The ends lost 8 bases at V and 2 bases at J; junction bases unmatched: 8. The CDR3 is made up of 15 amino acids. CDR3 DNA: TGTGCCAGCGGGCCGCTAGCGGGGGAGCAAGAGACCCAGTACTTC. Translated, it gives CASGPLAGEQETQYF.

The chain carries TRBV27 and TRBJ1-5, with 7 bases lining up with TRBD1. CDR3 length: 13 amino acids. CDR1 is MNHEY and CDR2 is SMNVEV in the germline V gene (reference sequence). V lost 6 bases to trimming and J lost 5 bases; unmatched junction nucleotides: 4. The CDR3 region has the DNA TGTGCCAGCAGACAGGGGAGGCATCAGCCCCAGCATTTT. Protein: CASRQGRHQPQHF.

The table lists this clone with a count of one. V is TRBV9 and J is TRBJ2-4; D perhaps matches TRBD1 (5 bases). From germline, CDR1 is SGDLS and CDR2 YYNGEE. There are 12 residues in the CDR3. Trimming took 4 bases from V and 9 from J, leaving 11 bases between them. Here the CDR3 reads CASSSDSSIQYF. The CDR3 DNA is TGTGCCAGCAGCTCCGACAGTAGCATTCAGTACTTC. Using reference TRBV9 and TRBJ2-4 for the parts outside the CDR3, the full variable domain is DSGVTQTPKHLITATGQRVTLRCSPRSGDLSVYWYQQSLDQGLQFLIQYYNGEERAKGNILERFSAQQFPDLHSELNLSSLELGDSALYFCASSSDSSIQYFGAGTRLSVL.

In nucleotides, the CDR3 is TGTGCCAGCAGTACCACCGGGACTAGCGGGGGTGGTGAGCAGTTCTTC. Protein: CASSTTGTSGGGEQFF. The chain carries TRBV27 and TRBJ2-1; 14 bases agree with TRBD2. Germline lookup yields CDR1 MNHEY and CDR2 SMNVEV (reference sequence). The CDR3 extends over 16 amino acids. The ends lost 5 bases at V and 9 bases at J; junction bases unmatched: 9.

The genes are TRBV6-5 and TRBJ2-7; no clear D. This CDR3 comprises 11 residues. CDR1 is MNHEY and CDR2 is SVGAGI in the germline V gene. The V end was cut by 3 bases, the J end by 7 bases, with 7 bases between. The CDR3 sequence is CASSYRFEQYF. The CDR3 DNA sequence: TGTGCCAGCAGTTATCGTTTTGAGCAGTACTTC.

V usage is TRBV6-5 and J usage is TRBJ2-2; D not resolved. The germline gives CDR1 MNHEY, CDR2 SVGAGI. Trimming took 0 bases from V and 1 from J, leaving 6 bases between them. CDR3 length: 15 residues. The CDR3 sequence is CASSYSPGNTGELFF. The CDR3 DNA reads TGTGCCAGCAGTTACTCCCCCGGGAACACCGGGGAGCTGTTTTTT.

The rearrangement joins TRBV7-2 to TRBJ1-2; no reliable D call. The CDR3 runs to 13 residues. V lost 5 bases to trimming and J lost 2 bases, with 9 bases between them. Germline lookup yields CDR1 SGHTA and CDR2 FQGNSA. CDR3 sequence reads: CASSLTRNYGYTF. The DNA for the CDR3 is TGTGCCAGCAGCCTCACGAGGAACTATGGCTACACCTTC.

J is TRBJ1-3 and V is TRBV5-4; 7 nucleotides match TRBD1. There are 13 residues in the CDR3. Germline V gene lookup returns CDR1 SGHNT and CDR2 YYREEE (reference sequence). V lost 6 bases and J lost 2; bases outside the gene matches: 2. The CDR3 sequence is CASTTGAGNTIYF. The CDR3 bases are TGTGCCAGCACAACAGGGGCTGGAAACACCATATATTTT.

The chain links TRBV7-3 to TRBJ2-7, with a tentative D call TRBD1 (6 bases). Trimming cost V 4 bases and J 6 bases, with 16 bases left between them. This CDR3 has 14 amino acids. From germline, CDR1 is SGHTA and CDR2 FQGTGA. CDR3 in amino acids: CASSSGNRVGEQYF. CDR3 in DNA: TGTGCCAGCAGCTCAGGTAACAGGGTCGGCGAGCAGTACTTC.

V and J are TRBV5-8 and TRBJ1-2, with D maybe TRBD1 (6 bases). Trimming left V 6 bases short and J 4 bases short, with 19 bases between. This CDR3 has 15 residues. Germline V gene lookup returns CDR1 SGHTS and CDR2 YDEGEE. The CDR3 DNA reads TGTGCCAGCACTCGCTTCAGGGGCCAGGGCTATGGCTACACCTTC. Protein sequence: CASTRFRGQGYGYTF.

The CDR3, as DNA: TGTGCCAGCAGCCCTCCGGACACAACTGAAGCTTTCTTT. Translated, it gives CASSPPDTTEAFF. The chain couples TRBV7-8 to TRBJ1-1, with a weak D call TRBD1 (5 bases). The CDR3 sequence is 13 residues long. Germline assignment: CDR1 SGHVS and CDR2 FQNEAQ. Trimming took 5 bases from V and 5 from J, leaving 12 bases between them.

J is TRBJ1-2 and V is TRBV28; TRBD1 matches 8 bases. The CDR3 is made up of 14 amino acids. Germline CDR1 is MDHEN and CDR2 is SYDVKM. Germline trimming cut 3 bases from V and 4 bases from J; bases unmatched to any gene: 4. The CDR3 sequence: CASSLDRVGYGYTF. CDR3 sequence (DNA): TGTGCCAGCAGTTTGGACAGGGTGGGCTATGGCTACACCTTC.

This clone was seen a handful of times. The rearrangement links TRBV5-5 to TRBJ2-7; TRBD1 is a possible D gene (5 bases). This CDR3 spans 12 amino acids. Between the trimmed V and J ends, which lost 4 bases and 6 bases, there was a span of 11 bases. The germline V gene has CDR1 SGHKS and CDR2 YYEKEE (reference sequence). CDR3 coding DNA: TGTGCCAGCAGCCTGGACAAACCCGAGCAGTACTTC. As protein: CASSLDKPEQYF.